A selection of T cell receptor beta chains follows, all from one sample in a study of cytomegalovirus exposure and HLA in healthy donors. Clones were read by immunoSEQ multiplex PCR, and TCRdb kept only the in-frame ones, dropping some. The table lists some 130,000 clones, approximately 86% of them singletons. The source material was PBMCs. These receptors were taken from a boy younger than 18 in good health and CMV-seronegative. Each CDR3 is given with its conserved first and last residue. The D gene is left open where the match is weak. Clone size is stated in some rows and not others, as once, few, many or a class when expanded.

. TRBJ2-7 TRBV6-5 TRBD1 CASSSTDRGHEQYF TGTGCCAGCAGTTCGACGGACAGGGGGCACGAGCAGTACTTC
. TRBJ2-5 TRBV9 . CASSVGTRWETQYF TGTGCCAGCAGCGTAGGTACCCGGTGGGAGACCCAGTACTTC
. TRBJ1-5 TRBV4-3 . CASSQDLTVHSNQPQHF TGCGCCAGCAGCCAAGATCTTACAGTCCATAGCAATCAGCCCCAGCATTTT
once TRBJ1-5 TRBV6-5 . CASQRGRQGNQPQHF TGTGCCAGCCAACGAGGGAGACAGGGCAATCAGCCCCAGCATTTT
. TRBJ1-3 TRBV30 TRBD1 CAWSVMGQGISGNTIYF TGTGCCTGGAGTGTAATGGGACAGGGTATCTCTGGAAACACCATATATTTT
. TRBJ1-5 TRBV10-3 . CAISEPGQPQHF TGTGCCATCAGTGAGCCCGGGCAGCCCCAGCATTTT
. TRBJ2-3 TRBV9 TRBD2 CASSIGTSGFTDTQYF TGTGCCAGCAGCATCGGGACTAGCGGGTTTACAGATACGCAGTATTTT
few TRBJ2-5 TRBV4-3 TRBD2 CASSQLGTSAIYF TGCGCCAGCAGCCAACTCGGTACTAGCGCAATTTACTTC
. TRBJ2-3 TRBV5-1 TRBD2 CASSLNLAGATDTQYF TGCGCCAGCAGCTTAAACCTAGCGGGGGCCACAGATACGCAGTATTTT
. TRBJ2-7 TRBV9 TRBD2 CASSVGSERGAYEQYF TGTGCCAGCAGCGTAGGTTCAGAGCGGGGGGCTTACGAGCAGTACTTC
. TRBJ2-2 TRBV5-6 TRBD1 CASSLGPGGKAGELFF TGTGCCAGCAGCCTGGGACCAGGGGGCAAAGCCGGGGAGCTGTTTTTT
. TRBJ1-4 TRBV5-1 TRBD1 CASSQTGATNEKLFF TGCGCCAGCAGCCAAACAGGGGCAACTAATGAAAAACTGTTTTTT
. TRBJ1-2 TRBV6-5 . CASSRDRSGFYGYTF TGTGCCAGCAGTCGAGACAGGTCGGGATTCTATGGCTACACCTTC
. TRBJ1-2 TRBV2 . CASSEQGGSFYGYTF TGTGCCAGCAGTGAACAAGGAGGGTCATTCTATGGCTACACCTTC
. TRBJ2-7 TRBV5-1 TRBD1 CASTGTGTYEQYF TGCGCCAGCACCGGGACAGGGACCTACGAGCAGTACTTC
. TRBJ2-6 TRBV7-2 . CASSPSKLNSGANVLTF TGTGCCAGCAGCCCAAGCAAGCTGAACTCTGGGGCCAACGTCCTGACTTTC
. TRBJ2-2 TRBV5-1 TRBD1 CASSYRQGGSGELFF TGCGCCAGCAGCTATAGACAGGGGGGATCCGGGGAGCTGTTTTTT
. TRBJ2-1 TRBV4-1 TRBD2 CASSKVLSGGAHNEQFF TGCGCCAGCAGCAAGGTGCTTAGCGGGGGGGCCCACAATGAGCAGTTCTTC